The rows below give T cell receptor beta chains drawn from one sample of a study of T cells in localized non-small cell lung cancer. Clones were sequenced by immunoSEQ multiplex PCR, and TCRdb holds only the in-frame ones, with some missing. The top ten clones hold approximately 4% of a sample with approximately 30,000 clones, roughly 87% of them seen once. Sequenced here: peripheral blood mononuclear cells, sampled before any cancer treatment. The receptors were sampled from a woman aged 35-75 years with stage III lung adenocarcinoma. Both conserved end residues are part of each CDR3. D genes are given only for firm matches. Clone size is stated in some rows and not others, as once, few, many or a class when expanded.

>TRBV2|TRBD1|TRBJ2-7|.
CASSRWDRGEQYF
TGTGCCAGCAGCCGATGGGACAGGGGTGAGCAGTACTTC
>TRBV15|.|TRBJ1-1|.
CATSRGTVNTEAFF
TGTGCCACCAGCAGAGGGACAGTAAACACTGAAGCTTTCTTT
>TRBV5-1|TRBD2|TRBJ2-6|.
CASSFLAGGVSGANVLTF
TGCGCCAGCAGCTTTCTAGCGGGAGGGGTCTCTGGGGCCAACGTCCTGACTTTC
>TRBV9|TRBD2|TRBJ2-3|.
CASSVGGYGLAGAADTQYF
TGTGCCAGCAGCGTAGGGGGGTATGGACTAGCGGGAGCCGCAGATACGCAGTATTTT
>TRBV10-1|TRBD2|TRBJ2-1|.
CASSRTSGAYNEQFF
TGCGCCAGCAGCAGGACTAGCGGTGCCTACAATGAGCAGTTCTTC
>TRBV11-3|.|TRBJ2-1|.
CASSFEQNEQFF
TGTGCCAGCAGCTTCGAACAAAATGAGCAGTTCTTC
>TRBV2|.|TRBJ1-1|.
CAQAGEGAFF
TGTGCCCAAGCCGGGGAAGGGGCTTTCTTT
>TRBV27|.|TRBJ2-7|.
CASSLGNRAYEQYF
TGTGCCAGCAGTTTAGGGAACAGAGCCTACGAGCAGTACTTC
>TRBV2|.|TRBJ1-5|.
CASRQQEGGQPQHF
TGTGCCAGCAGGCAACAGGAGGGGGGTCAGCCCCAGCATTTT
>TRBV7-9|.|TRBJ1-1|.
CASSSHGGGTEAFF
TGTGCCAGCAGCTCCCACGGGGGTGGGACTGAAGCTTTCTTT
>TRBV19|TRBD2|TRBJ2-1|.
CASGGGTSGLNEQFF
TGTGCGAGCGGCGGGGGGACTAGCGGCTTAAATGAGCAGTTCTTC
>TRBV16|TRBD1|TRBJ1-2|.
CASSQRQGDGYTF
TGTGCCAGCAGCCAAAGACAGGGGGATGGCTACACCTTC
>TRBV19|TRBD1|TRBJ2-7|.
CASSTRDRGRYEQYF
TGTGCCAGTAGTACCCGGGACAGGGGTCGATACGAGCAGTACTTC
>TRBV7-9|.|TRBJ1-2|.
CASSPRPLEDVNYGYTF
TGTGCCAGCAGTCCACGCCCCCTTGAGGATGTTAACTATGGCTACACCTTC
>TRBV5-8|TRBD1|TRBJ1-6|.
CASSVQTGNSPLHF
TGTGCCAGCAGCGTGCAGACAGGGAATTCACCCCTCCACTTT
>TRBV30|TRBD1|TRBJ1-2|once
CAWSVRRDRNYGYTF
TGTGCCTGGAGTGTACGCCGGGACAGGAACTATGGCTACACCTTC
>TRBV18|.|TRBJ2-7|.
CASSPGVRGVYEQYF
TGTGCCAGCTCACCGGGGGTCAGGGGGGTCTACGAGCAGTACTTC
>TRBV28|.|TRBJ1-5|.
CASSPRRGIVSNQPQHF
TGTGCCAGCAGCCCCCGTCGGGGAATTGTTAGCAATCAGCCCCAGCATTTT
>TRBV29-1|TRBD2|TRBJ2-1|.
CSVVGAGGVTYNEQFF
TGCAGCGTTGTAGGGGCGGGAGGGGTTACCTACAATGAGCAGTTCTTC
>TRBV6-5|TRBD1|TRBJ2-7|once
CASRYGTGDYEQYF
TGTGCCAGCAGATACGGGACAGGAGATTACGAGCAGTACTTC
>TRBV5-1|TRBD2|TRBJ2-7|.
CASSSDIRVIASREGYKQYF
TGCGCCAGCAGCAGTGATATCCGAGTGATAGCCTCCCGGGAGGGGTACAAGCAGTACTTC
>TRBV19|.|TRBJ2-5|.
CASSIGNQETQYF
TGTGCCAGTAGTATAGGCAACCAAGAGACCCAGTACTTC
>TRBV7-9|.|TRBJ1-3|.
CASRGMAGSGNTIYF
TGTGCCAGCAGGGGGATGGCAGGGTCTGGAAACACCATATATTTT
>TRBV13|TRBD1|TRBJ1-2|.
CASSSPLDRVDGYTF
TGTGCCAGCAGCTCCCCCTTGGACAGGGTGGATGGCTACACCTTC
>TRBV7-3|.|TRBJ2-5|.
CASSLEGLEETQYF
TGTGCCAGCAGTTTAGAAGGATTGGAAGAGACCCAGTACTTC
>TRBV11-2|.|TRBJ1-1|once
CASSLDPLGTEAFF
TGTGCCAGCAGCTTAGATCCTTTGGGCACTGAAGCTTTCTTT
>TRBV9|TRBD1|TRBJ1-5|.
CASSPGQGINQPQHF
TGTGCCAGCAGCCCAGGACAGGGAATCAATCAGCCCCAGCATTTT
>TRBV4-2|TRBD2|TRBJ2-3|.
CASSYGLEYTDTQYF
TGTGCCAGCAGCTACGGACTAGAATACACAGATACGCAGTATTTT
>TRBV7-2|TRBD2|TRBJ2-5|.
CASSLVSGGANRKETQYF
TGTGCCAGCAGCTTAGTGAGCGGGGGGGCCAATCGTAAAGAGACCCAGTACTTC
>TRBV29-1|TRBD2|TRBJ2-3|.
CSVAGSSSTDTQYF
TGCAGCGTAGCGGGGAGTTCTAGCACAGATACGCAGTATTTT
>TRBV2|TRBD1|TRBJ2-7|.
CASKGQGAKSVNEQYF
TGTGCCAGCAAGGGACAGGGGGCGAAATCGGTCAACGAGCAGTACTTC
>TRBV19|TRBD2|TRBJ2-5|.
CASSISGSGETQYF
TGTGCCAGTAGTATTAGCGGGAGCGGAGAGACCCAGTACTTC
>TRBV6-6|.|TRBJ2-3|.
CASSWGRSQDTQYF
TGTGCCAGCAGTTGGGGGAGAAGTCAGGATACGCAGTATTTT
>TRBV6-1|.|TRBJ2-7|.
CASSDTGTVSYEQYF
TGTGCCAGCAGCGATACCGGGACGGTTTCCTACGAGCAGTACTTC
>TRBV6-1|.|TRBJ2-7|.
CASSTQGLDEQYF
TGTGCCAGTTCGACTCAGGGATTAGACGAGCAGTACTTC
>TRBV10-3|.|TRBJ1-1|.
CATGANPNTEAFF
TGTGCCACAGGCGCGAACCCGAACACTGAAGCTTTCTTT
>TRBV5-1|.|TRBJ1-1|.
CASSLVDPGESEAFF
TGCGCCAGCAGCTTGGTAGACCCAGGGGAGTCTGAAGCTTTCTTT
>TRBV7-9|TRBD2|TRBJ2-1|.
CASSLPPRLAGSYNEQFF
TGTGCCAGCAGCTTACCCCCGCGACTAGCGGGATCCTACAATGAGCAGTTCTTC
>TRBV30|TRBD1|TRBJ2-7|.
CAWRTGFSYEQYF
TGTGCCTGGAGGACAGGGTTCTCCTACGAGCAGTACTTC
>TRBV28|.|TRBJ1-3|.
CASSGDDGRSGNTIYF
TGTGCCAGCAGCGGGGACGACGGACGCTCTGGAAACACCATATATTTT
>TRBV5-5|TRBD1|TRBJ2-6|.
CASSSRPDRASGANVLTF
TGTGCCAGCAGCTCCCGCCCGGACAGGGCCTCTGGGGCCAACGTCCTGACTTTC
>TRBV29-1|.|TRBJ1-1|once
CSVLEAGGGRAFF
TGCAGCGTCCTCGAGGCAGGCGGGGGTAGGGCTTTCTTT
>TRBV18|TRBD2|TRBJ2-1|.
CASSPSGERERYNEQFF
TGTGCCAGCTCACCCAGCGGCGAGCGGGAGAGGTACAATGAGCAGTTCTTC